The 26 T cell receptor beta chains below were found in one sample sequenced in a study of blood T cell repertoires in COVID-19. The assay was immunoSEQ multiplex PCR, and TCRdb's table has in-frame clones only and misses some. The data hold fewer than 250,000 clones, with approximately 91% observed a single time. The specimen was peripheral blood. Every receptor here comes from a man aged 25 to 40 with acute or convalescent COVID-19.

The rearrangement joins TRBV3-1 (or the pseudogene TRBV3-2) to TRBJ2-7, with 9 nucleotides matching TRBD1. Germline V gene lookup returns CDR1 LGHDT and CDR2 YNNKEL (reference sequence). V lost 2 bases to trimming and J lost 0 bases; unmatched junction nucleotides: 5. This CDR3 contains 16 residues. The DNA of the CDR3 is TGTGCCAGCAGCCAAAGAGGACAGGGGCGCTCCTACGAGCAGTACTTC. It encodes CASSQRGQGRSYEQYF.

This clone was counted once. V gene TRBV12-3 or TRBV12-4 combines with J gene TRBJ1-1, with 8 bases aligning to TRBD1. Losses at the gene ends were 7 bases for V and 10 bases for J; bases not matched to a gene: 11. There are 13 residues in the CDR3. The DNA of the CDR3 is TGTGCCAGCACTACCCCGGACAGGGCGACAGCTTTCTTT. Its protein product is CASTTPDRATAFF.

The gene calls are TRBV29-1 and TRBJ2-2; possibly TRBD1 for D (6 bases). Trimming took off 5 bases at V and 5 bases at J, with 15 bases between the two ends. The CDR3 consists of 14 residues. Per germline, CDR1 SQVTM and CDR2 ANQGSEA. The CDR3 loop is CSVPDRTSTGELFF. In nucleotides, the CDR3 is TGCAGCGTTCCTGACAGGACCTCGACCGGGGAGCTGTTTTTT.

CDR3 DNA: TGTGCCAGCAGCTACAGGGGTTCGGCCCTCCACTTT. Translating it yields CASSYRGSALHF. V gene TRBV7-9 combines with J gene TRBJ1-6; 7 bases match TRBD1. J was trimmed by 14 bases and V by 4 bases; bases with no gene match: 5. CDR1 is SEHNR and CDR2 is FQNEAQ in the germline V gene (reference sequence). The CDR3 has 12 residues.

This chain joins TRBV3-1 (or the pseudogene TRBV3-2) and TRBJ2-2; TRBD2 agrees at 8 bases. This CDR3 is 14 amino acids long. The ends lost 5 bases at V and 4 bases at J; junction bases unmatched: 3. The germline gives CDR1 LGHDT, CDR2 YNNKEL (reference sequence). This CDR3 is CASSRSGSTGELFF. Here the CDR3 DNA reads TGTGCCAGCAGCAGAAGCGGGAGCACCGGGGAGCTGTTTTTT.

This clone was picked up a small number of times. The chain has TRBV28 and TRBJ1-2; 7 nucleotides match TRBD1. Trimming took 6 bases from V and 4 from J; bases not matched to a gene: 11. This CDR3 has 15 amino acids. In germline, CDR1 is MDHEN, CDR2 SYDVKM. The CDR3 DNA reads as TGTGCCAGCAGCCCTAAGGGGCAGGGGGGCTATGGCTACACCTTC. It specifies CASSPKGQGGYGYTF.

This chain joins TRBV6-5 and TRBJ2-1; 9 positions agree with TRBD1. V trimming: 6 bases; J trimming: 15 bases; junction bases outside the gene matches: 3. From germline, CDR1 is MNHEY and CDR2 SVGAGI. The length of the CDR3 is 10 residues. CDR3 loop: CASRGQGLFF. CDR3 DNA: TGTGCCAGCAGGGGACAGGGCCTGTTCTTC.

CDR3 loop: CAISEDRGPNIQYF. The DNA for the CDR3 is TGTGCCATCAGTGAGGACAGGGGGCCGAACATTCAGTACTTC. The chain couples TRBV10-3 to TRBJ2-4, with 10 bases aligning to TRBD1. The CDR3 contains 14 residues. Germline V gene sequence: CDR1 ENHRY, CDR2 SYGVKD. V trimming: 2 bases; J trimming: 7 bases; junction bases outside the gene matches: 2.

The V and J genes are TRBV19 and TRBJ2-2; D gene uncertain. Germline lookup yields CDR1 LNHDA and CDR2 SQIVND (reference sequence). The length of the CDR3 is 14 residues. V lost 4 bases and J lost 9, with 15 bases in between. The CDR3 DNA follows: TGTGCCAGTAGTAGACTTTCCCGACCGAGGGAGCTGTTTTTT. Translating it yields CASSRLSRPRELFF.

Concerning this clone: The sample contains more than one DNA sequence encoding this CDR3. V gene TRBV18 combines with J gene TRBJ2-1, with 13 bases matching TRBD2. V was pared by 4 bases and J by 0 bases, with 0 bases of the junction left unmatched. Germline CDR1 KGHSH, CDR2 LQKENI. The CDR3 covers 16 residues. This chain's CDR3 is CASSRTSGSSYNEQFF. CDR3 bases: TGTGCCAGCTCACGGACTAGCGGGAGCTCCTACAATGAGCAGTTCTTC.

The rearrangement joins TRBV9 to TRBJ2-5; tentative D call: TRBD2 (6 bases). CDR1 is SGDLS and CDR2 is YYNGEE in the germline V gene. This CDR3 has 13 amino acids. The ends were cut back, 2 bases at V and 3 bases at J, with 8 bases in the middle. CDR3: CASSVWGEETQYF. As DNA, the CDR3 is TGTGCCAGCAGCGTTTGGGGGGAAGAGACCCAGTACTTC.

The chain has TRBV6-6 and TRBJ1-4, with 10 bases identical to TRBD1. CDR3 length: 14 residues. Unmatched junction bases numbered 6, after V lost 7 bases and J lost 7 bases. From germline, CDR1 is MNHNY and CDR2 SVGAGI (reference sequence). CDR3 residues: CASNDRGQTEKLFF. DNA for the CDR3: TGTGCCAGCAATGACAGGGGGCAGACTGAAAAACTGTTTTTT.

The chain couples TRBV2 to TRBJ2-5; 8 bases agree with TRBD1. This CDR3 is 15 amino acids long. V was clipped by 6 bases and J by 3 bases; unmatched bases: 9. The germline CDR1 and CDR2 sequences are SNHLY and FYNNEI. In DNA, the CDR3 is TGTGCCAGCAGGGCGGACAGGGCAGAAAAAGAGACCCAGTACTTC. It is translated as CASRADRAEKETQYF.

V usage is TRBV11-2 and J usage is TRBJ2-5; 9 positions match TRBD2. This CDR3 has 15 residues. V lost 1 base to trimming and J lost 5 bases; unmatched junction nucleotides: 5. Germline CDR1 reads SGHAT; CDR2 reads FQNNGV. The CDR3 loop is CASSLGNSGGETQYF. For the CDR3, the DNA is TGTGCCAGCAGCTTAGGCAATAGCGGGGGTGAGACCCAGTACTTC.

CDR3 DNA sequence: TGTGCCAGCAGGCCCGCAATCGGCGGGGGGCGGAGCTCCTACAATGAGCAGTTCTTC. This encodes CASRPAIGGGRSSYNEQFF. The J gene is TRBJ2-1, the V gene TRBV11-2; 8 bases match TRBD2. CDR1 and CDR2 (germline): SGHAT, FQNNGV. The V gene end was trimmed by 6 bases and the J gene end by 0 bases; junction bases not matched to a gene: 16. The CDR3 has 19 residues.

V and J are TRBV19 and TRBJ1-1; 10 nucleotides match TRBD1. This CDR3 has 16 amino acids. CDR1 is LNHDA, CDR2 SQIVND, per germline (reference sequence). V lost 5 bases, J lost 4 bases, and 10 bases stayed unmatched. The CDR3 sequence: CASSPGGGQGITEAFF. CDR3 coding DNA: TGTGCCAGTAGTCCCGGGGGGGGACAGGGGATCACTGAAGCTTTCTTT.

V is TRBV25-1 and J is TRBJ1-2, with a possible D match to TRBD1 (6 bases). Germline values: CDR1 MGHDK, CDR2 SYGVNS. Trimming stripped 8 bases from V and 4 bases from J, with 14 bases between. The CDR3 runs to 13 residues. The CDR3 DNA follows: TGTGCCAGCGGAAAGGGGGAGAGCTATGGCTACACCTTC. It yields the protein CASGKGESYGYTF.

The V and J genes are TRBV7-9 and TRBJ2-5; D perhaps matches TRBD1 (6 bases). The ends were cut back, 6 bases at V and 3 bases at J, with 14 bases in the middle. This CDR3 is built from 14 residues. Germline V gene data show CDR1 as SEHNR and CDR2 as FQNEAQ (reference sequence). CDR3 nucleotide sequence: TGTGCCAGCAGTCCCTCCCGGGACAAAGAGACCCAGTACTTC. This translates into CASSPSRDKETQYF.

The chain joins TRBV11-1 to TRBJ2-4, with a possible D match to TRBD2 (6 bases). The CDR3 contains 15 residues. Germline-derived CDR1 and CDR2 are SGHAT and FQDESV (reference sequence). With 1 base removed from V and 9 bases from J, the gap between germline ends came to 16 bases. The DNA of the CDR3 is TGTGCCAGCAGCTTAGAAGGGCGGGGTAGTTCCATTCAGTACTTC. Translation: CASSLEGRGSSIQYF.

This chain uses TRBV15 with TRBJ2-1, with D perhaps matching TRBD2 (5 bases). Germline values: CDR1 LNHNV, CDR2 YYDKDF (reference sequence). The CDR3 consists of 14 residues. Between the trimmed V and J ends, which lost 5 bases and 2 bases, there was a span of 10 bases. CDR3 amino acids: CATSAGPPYNEQFF. The CDR3 region has the DNA TGTGCCACCAGCGCGGGCCCTCCCTACAATGAGCAGTTCTTC.

The chain has TRBV4-2 and TRBJ1-2; D gene unclear. Germline V CDR1 and CDR2: LGHNA, YNFKEQ. The CDR3 spans 16 residues. Trimming removed 0 bases at V and 4 bases at J, with 15 bases between. CDR3 in DNA: TGTGCCAGCAGCCAAGACAGGTTAGCGGGTTCCTATGGCTACACCTTC. Residues: CASSQDRLAGSYGYTF.

The CDR3 loop is CASSPRPSGGTQYF. The CDR3 nucleotides are TGTGCCAGCAGCCCAAGGCCCAGCGGGGGGACCCAGTACTTC. The V call is TRBV5-6, the J call TRBJ2-5; TRBD2 matches 8 bases. The CDR3 is made up of 14 amino acids. Germline V gene lookup returns CDR1 SGHDT and CDR2 YYEEEE. V was clipped by 4 bases and J by 7 bases; unmatched bases: 9.

This clone has just one count. This CDR3 is CARGGGGIYTGELFF. Written as DNA, the CDR3 is TGTGCCCGGGGGGGAGGCGGGATCTACACCGGGGAGCTGTTTTTT. The gene calls are TRBV3-1 (or the pseudogene TRBV3-2) and TRBJ2-2; TRBD2 matches 8 bases. The CDR3 extends over 15 amino acids. With 11 bases clipped from V and 3 bases from J, the junction kept 11 bases outside the gene matches. Germline V gene data show CDR1 as LGHDT and CDR2 as YNNKEL (reference sequence).

The chain links TRBV29-1 to TRBJ1-3, with D tentatively TRBD1 (6 bases). This CDR3 spans 12 amino acids. Germline V lookup: CDR1 SQVTM, CDR2 ANQGSEA. V gave up 6 bases and J gave up 12 bases, with 18 bases separating them. CDR3: CSVWTVQGIIYF. CDR3 DNA: TGCAGCGTCTGGACGGTCCAGGGGATCATATATTTT.

V is TRBV27 and J is TRBJ2-1; D may be TRBD1 (6 bases). The germline V and J ends were trimmed by 2 bases and 0 bases, with 8 bases remaining between them. The length of the CDR3 is 15 residues. The germline CDR1 and CDR2 sequences are MNHEY and SMNVEV (reference sequence). This chain's CDR3 is CASSLGGRSYNEQFF. The CDR3, as DNA: TGTGCCAGCAGTTTAGGGGGCCGCTCCTACAATGAGCAGTTCTTC.

The V and J genes are TRBV5-6 and TRBJ1-2; 9 bases agree with TRBD1. CDR3 length: 13 amino acids. Losses at the gene ends were 5 bases for V and 4 bases for J; bases not matched to a gene: 3. The germline gives CDR1 SGHDT, CDR2 YYEEEE. The CDR3 protein is CASRGDRAYGYTF. CDR3 sequence (DNA): TGTGCCAGCAGGGGGGACAGGGCCTATGGCTACACCTTC. The full variable domain, in which reference TRBV5-6 and TRBJ1-2 provide the parts outside the CDR3, is DAGVTQSPTHLIKTRGQQVTLRCSPKSGHDTVSWYQQALGQGPQFIFQYYEEEERQRGNFPDRFSGHQFPNYSSELNVNALLLGDSALYLCASRGDRAYGYTFGSGTRLTVV.